The sequence of this T cell receptor (beta chain) was determined in a study of blood T cell repertoires in COVID-19. In the original processing: Reference gene primer amplification gave nucleated cell count estimates. Sequencing was performed with immunoSEQ multiplex PCR; in TCRdb, only in-frame clones are kept and a portion is missing. That table furnishes V, J and clone size, whereas the DNA furnished D and trimming. In the table there are about 67,000 clones, 65% to 85% of which are singletons. The CDR3 is 13 residues long. In germline, CDR1 is SGHNT, CDR2 YENEEA. The V gene lost 4 bases and the J gene lost 4 bases, with 10 bases spanning the gap.

Material for sequencing was peripheral blood. The origin of this receptor is a human donor in a cohort sampled during active COVID-19. The V gene is TRBV11-3, the J gene TRBJ1-1, with a tentative D call TRBD1 (6 bases). CDR3 loop: CASSWEQGTEAFF. CDR3 DNA sequence: TGTGCCAGCAGCTGGGAACAGGGCACTGAAGCTTTCTTT.